These T cell receptor beta chains were read from a single sample in a study of sequential checkpoint blockade in melanoma. Profiling relied on immunoSEQ multiplex PCR, and the TCRdb table lists in-frame clones only, not all of them. The profile shows 20,000 to 25,000 clones, roughly 86% of them singletons. Material: CD8+ T cells sorted from blood (inferred from file names), obtained from a patient given nivolumab and ipilimumab in sequence. These receptors were obtained from a human donor with melanoma. Each CDR3 is given with its conserved first and last residue. The order of the fields is D gene, J gene, clone size, V gene, CDR3 protein, CDR3 DNA. A D gene is named only where the DNA matches it firmly. For some rows the clone size is stated as once, few or many, or as a class when expanded; others skip it.

>-|TRBJ2-1|-|TRBV7-6
CASSLAAASSYNEQFF
TGTGCCAGCAGCTTAGCCGCGGCTAGCTCCTACAATGAGCAGTTCTTC
>-|TRBJ1-3|-|TRBV29-1
CSVLRDNSGNTIYF
TGCAGCGTCCTTCGGGACAACTCTGGAAACACCATATATTTT
>TRBD1|TRBJ2-7|-|TRBV28
CASRSGTVPYEQYF
TGTGCCAGCAGATCCGGGACAGTCCCCTACGAGCAGTACTTC
>TRBD2|TRBJ2-3|-|TRBV7-2
CASSPLAGDHF
TGTGCCAGCAGCCCGCTAGCGGGAGACCATTTT
>-|TRBJ1-3|-|TRBV4-1
CASSREGGSGNTIYF
TGCGCCAGCAGCCGGGAGGGGGGATCTGGAAACACCATATATTTT
>-|TRBJ1-5|-|TRBV28
CASSRTLVINQPQHF
TGTGCCAGCAGTCGGACTCTGGTAATAAATCAGCCCCAGCATTTT
>TRBD2|TRBJ2-7|-|TRBV6-4
CASSDSSSGGKISYEQYF
TGTGCCAGCAGTGACTCGTCTAGCGGGGGGAAAATTTCCTACGAGCAGTACTTC
>TRBD1|TRBJ2-2|-|TRBV25-1
CASSEFLGQGAAGELFF
TGTGCCAGCAGTGAATTTCTGGGGCAGGGGGCCGCCGGGGAGCTGTTTTTT
>-|TRBJ1-1|once|TRBV29-1
CSVDRVGTEAFF
TGCAGCGTTGACAGGGTTGGCACTGAAGCTTTCTTT
>-|TRBJ2-1|-|TRBV7-2
CASTTPPRFF
TGTGCCAGCACCACACCCCCCCGGTTCTTC
>-|TRBJ1-4|few|TRBV28
CASRLQGKLFF
TGTGCCAGCAGACTCCAGGGTAAACTGTTTTTT